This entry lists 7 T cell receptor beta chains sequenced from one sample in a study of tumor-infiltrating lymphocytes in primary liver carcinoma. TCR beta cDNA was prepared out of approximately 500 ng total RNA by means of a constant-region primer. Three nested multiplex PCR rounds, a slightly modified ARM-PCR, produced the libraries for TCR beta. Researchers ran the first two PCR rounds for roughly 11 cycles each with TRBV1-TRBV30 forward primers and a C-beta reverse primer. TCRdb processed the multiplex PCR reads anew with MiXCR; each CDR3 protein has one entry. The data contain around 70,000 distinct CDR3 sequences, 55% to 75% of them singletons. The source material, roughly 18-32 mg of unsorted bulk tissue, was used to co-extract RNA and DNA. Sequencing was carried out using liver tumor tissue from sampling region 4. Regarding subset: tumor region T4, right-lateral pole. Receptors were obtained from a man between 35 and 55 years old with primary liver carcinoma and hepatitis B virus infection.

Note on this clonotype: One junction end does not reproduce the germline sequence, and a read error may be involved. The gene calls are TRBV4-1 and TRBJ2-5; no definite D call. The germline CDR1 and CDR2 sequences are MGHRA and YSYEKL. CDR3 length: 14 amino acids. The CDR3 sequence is CASSQVEVLETQHF. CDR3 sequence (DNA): TGCGCCAGCAGCCAAGTTGAAGTTCTAGAGACCCAGCACTTC.

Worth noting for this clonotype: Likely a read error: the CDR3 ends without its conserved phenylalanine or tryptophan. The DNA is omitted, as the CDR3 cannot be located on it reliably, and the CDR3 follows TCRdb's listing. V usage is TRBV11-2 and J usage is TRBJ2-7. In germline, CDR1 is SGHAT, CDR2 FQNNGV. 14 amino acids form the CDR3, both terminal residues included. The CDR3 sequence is CASSLTDTAFEKYS.

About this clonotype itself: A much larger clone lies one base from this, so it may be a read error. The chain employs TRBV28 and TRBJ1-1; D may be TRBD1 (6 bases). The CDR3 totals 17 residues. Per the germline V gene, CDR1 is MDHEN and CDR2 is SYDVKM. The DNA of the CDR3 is TGTGCCACCGTCGCCTATTATACCGGAACAGGGCGGTCTGAAGCTATCTTT. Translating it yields CATVAYYTGTGRSEAIF.

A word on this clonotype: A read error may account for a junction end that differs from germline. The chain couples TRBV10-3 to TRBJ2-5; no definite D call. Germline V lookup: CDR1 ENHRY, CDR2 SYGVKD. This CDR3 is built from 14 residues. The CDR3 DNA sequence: TGTGCCATCAGTGAGTCATACAGTCAAGAGATCCAGTACTTC. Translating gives CAISESYSQEIQYF.

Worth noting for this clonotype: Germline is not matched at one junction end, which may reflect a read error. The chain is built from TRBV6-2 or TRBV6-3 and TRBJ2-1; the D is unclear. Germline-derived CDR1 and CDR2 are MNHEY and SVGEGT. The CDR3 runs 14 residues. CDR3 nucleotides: TGTGCCAACAGTTACTCCTCGCTCCCCGATGGGCAGTTCTTC. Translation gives CANSYSSLPDGQFF.

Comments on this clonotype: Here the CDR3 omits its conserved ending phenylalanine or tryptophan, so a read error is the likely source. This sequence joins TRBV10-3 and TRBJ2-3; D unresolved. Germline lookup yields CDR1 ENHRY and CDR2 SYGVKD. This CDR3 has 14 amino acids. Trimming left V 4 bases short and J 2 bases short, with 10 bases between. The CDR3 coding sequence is TGTGCCATCAGTGGGTCAGGATACACAGATACGCAGTATTTA. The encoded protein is CAISGSGYTDTQYL.

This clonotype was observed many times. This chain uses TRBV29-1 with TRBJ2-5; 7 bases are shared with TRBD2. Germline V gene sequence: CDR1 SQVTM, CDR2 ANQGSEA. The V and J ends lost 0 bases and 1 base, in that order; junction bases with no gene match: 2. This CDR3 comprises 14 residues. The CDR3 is CSVEDLAAQETQYF. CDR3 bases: TGCAGCGTTGAAGATCTAGCGGCCCAAGAGACCCAGTACTTC.